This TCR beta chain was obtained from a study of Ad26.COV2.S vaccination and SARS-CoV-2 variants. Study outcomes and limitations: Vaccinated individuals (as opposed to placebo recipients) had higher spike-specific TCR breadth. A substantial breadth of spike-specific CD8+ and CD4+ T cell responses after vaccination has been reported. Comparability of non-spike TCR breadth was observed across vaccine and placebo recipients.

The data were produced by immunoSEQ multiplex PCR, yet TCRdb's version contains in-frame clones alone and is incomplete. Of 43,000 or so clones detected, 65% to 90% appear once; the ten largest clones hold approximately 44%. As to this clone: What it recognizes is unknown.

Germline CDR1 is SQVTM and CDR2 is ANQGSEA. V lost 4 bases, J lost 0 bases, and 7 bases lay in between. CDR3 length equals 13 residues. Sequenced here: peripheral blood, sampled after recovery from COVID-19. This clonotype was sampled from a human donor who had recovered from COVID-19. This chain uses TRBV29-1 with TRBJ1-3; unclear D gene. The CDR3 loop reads CSVVSSSGNTIYF. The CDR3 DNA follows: TGCAGCGTTGTCTCGAGCTCTGGAAACACCATATATTTT.